The 15 T cell receptor beta chains below all came from one sample that was sequenced in a study of blood T cell repertoires in COVID-19. Sequencing used immunoSEQ multiplex PCR; TCRdb keeps in-frame clones, though not all of them. The sample holds a few hundred thousand clones, around nine tenths seen once. The sample consisted of peripheral blood. These receptors were collected from a human donor in a cohort sampled during active COVID-19.

The sample holds one count of this clone. Other DNA sequences from this sample encode an identical CDR3 as well. The rearrangement joins TRBV3-1 (or the pseudogene TRBV3-2) to TRBJ1-6; 11 bases line up with TRBD1. Germline assignment: CDR1 LGHDT and CDR2 YNNKEL (reference sequence). This CDR3 has 15 amino acids. The trim removed 2 bases at V and 8 bases at J, leaving 2 bases unmatched. As DNA, the CDR3 is TGTGCCAGCAGCCAACCGGGACAGGGGGATTCACCCCTCCACTTT. It is translated as CASSQPGQGDSPLHF.

The rearrangement links TRBV7-6 to TRBJ1-6; D call uncertain. The CDR3 has 16 amino acids. The germline V gene encodes CDR1 SGHVS and CDR2 FNYEAQ. Trimming cost V 3 bases and J 0 bases, with 9 bases left between them. CDR3 in amino acids: CASSLLQTSYNSPLHF. The CDR3 bases are TGTGCCAGCAGCTTGCTACAGACCTCCTATAATTCACCCCTCCACTTT.

The genes are TRBV5-6 and TRBJ2-1, with D possibly TRBD2 on 5 matching bases. Germline V gene sequence: CDR1 SGHDT, CDR2 YYEEEE. The CDR3 contains 16 residues. Trimming cost V 0 bases and J 0 bases, with 10 bases left between them. CDR3: CASSLADYVSYNEQFF. The CDR3 region has the DNA TGTGCCAGCAGCTTGGCCGACTACGTCTCCTACAATGAGCAGTTCTTC. Full variable domain (rest looked up from reference TRBV5-6 and TRBJ2-1): DAGVTQSPTHLIKTRGQQVTLRCSPKSGHDTVSWYQQALGQGPQFIFQYYEEEERQRGNFPDRFSGHQFPNYSSELNVNALLLGDSALYLCASSLADYVSYNEQFFGPGTRLTVL.

This clone was picked up a small number of times. This rearrangement joins TRBV5-1 to TRBJ2-7; D unresolved. The V end was cut by 3 bases, the J end by 4 bases, with 5 bases between. From germline, CDR1 is SGHRS and CDR2 YFSETQ. This CDR3 is built from 11 residues. The DNA for the CDR3 is TGCGCCAGCAGCTCTCTGTACGAGCAGTACTTC. This translates into CASSSLYEQYF. The complete variable domain, with remaining parts taken from reference TRBV5-1 and TRBJ2-7, reads KAGVTQTPRYLIKTRGQQVTLSCSPISGHRSVSWYQQTPGQGLQFLFEYFSETQRNKGNFPGRFSGRQFSNSRSEMNVSTLELGDSALYLCASSSLYEQYFGPGTRLTVT.

The gene calls are TRBV18 and TRBJ2-3; 7 nucleotides match TRBD1. The germline CDR1 and CDR2 sequences are KGHSH and LQKENI. V lost 2 bases to trimming and J lost 0 bases; unmatched junction nucleotides: 5. The CDR3 extends over 16 amino acids. CDR3 nucleotides: TGTGCCAGCTCACCAGGACAGGCACGGAGCACAGATACGCAGTATTTT. Protein: CASSPGQARSTDTQYF.

Only one count was recorded for this clone. The chain links TRBV6-1 to TRBJ1-5, with D uncertain. The CDR3 sequence is 16 residues long. Germline loops: CDR1 MNHNS, CDR2 SASEGT. V was clipped by 4 bases and J by 2 bases, with 15 bases between them. CDR3 sequence reads: CASSGAASFGNQPQHF. CDR3 nucleotide sequence: TGTGCCAGCAGTGGGGCAGCATCTTTCGGCAATCAGCCCCAGCATTTT.

The rearrangement uses TRBV30 and TRBJ2-7, with 9 bases matching TRBD1. Germline CDR1 reads GTSNPN; CDR2 reads SVGIG (reference sequence). This CDR3 contains 14 residues. Germline trimming cut 4 bases from V and 4 bases from J; bases unmatched to any gene: 8. The CDR3 coding sequence is TGTGCCTGGACTAAGGACAGGGGTCCTTACGAGCAGTACTTC. Protein: CAWTKDRGPYEQYF.

The V and J genes are TRBV5-5 and TRBJ1-5; D unresolved. There are 14 residues in the CDR3. V was trimmed by 0 bases and J by 5 bases, leaving 9 bases between them. Per germline, CDR1 SGHKS and CDR2 YYEKEE (reference sequence). The CDR3 is CASSLEGSDQPQHF. In DNA form, the CDR3 reads TGTGCCAGCAGCTTGGAAGGCAGCGATCAGCCCCAGCATTTT.

The chain combines TRBV25-1 with TRBJ2-7; 7 nucleotides line up with TRBD2. Looked up from germline, CDR1 is MGHDK and CDR2 is SYGVNS. The trim removed 6 bases at V and 5 bases at J, leaving 1 base unmatched. The CDR3 has 11 amino acids. The CDR3 loop reads CASRTSHEQYF. The DNA for the CDR3 is TGTGCCAGCAGGACTAGCCACGAGCAGTACTTC.

V is TRBV7-9 and J is TRBJ2-7; TRBD1 is a possible D gene (5 bases). Between the trimmed V and J ends, which lost 3 bases and 3 bases, there was a span of 6 bases. The CDR3 contains 12 residues. Germline CDR1 and CDR2: SEHNR and FQNEAQ (reference sequence). The CDR3 spells CASSLTDYEQYF. The DNA of the CDR3 is TGTGCCAGCAGCTTGACAGACTACGAGCAGTACTTC. Variable domain in full (rest from reference TRBV7-9 and TRBJ2-7): DTGVSQNPRHKITKRGQNVTFRCDPISEHNRLYWYRQTLGQGPEFLTYFQNEAQLEKSRLLSDRFSAERPKGSFSTLEIQRTEQGDSAMYLCASSLTDYEQYFGPGTRLTVT.

The V gene is TRBV13, the J gene TRBJ2-2; TRBD2 matches 14 bases. Looked up from germline, CDR1 is PRHDT and CDR2 is FYEKMQ (reference sequence). This CDR3 comprises 16 residues. The V gene end was trimmed by 3 bases and the J gene end by 4 bases; junction bases not matched to a gene: 1. The DNA of the CDR3 is TGTGCCAGCAGCTTCGGACTAGCGGGGGGCACCGGGGAGCTGTTTTTT. It translates to CASSFGLAGGTGELFF.

This clone was seen at least ten times. The V gene is TRBV2, the J gene TRBJ2-3, with TRBD1 matching 9 bases. V lost 4 bases and J lost 5; bases outside the gene matches: 4. From germline, CDR1 is SNHLY and CDR2 FYNNEI. CDR3 length equals 14 residues. CDR3 sequence reads: CASSGGQGGDTQYF. CDR3 nucleotide sequence: TGTGCCAGCAGTGGGGGACAGGGAGGAGATACGCAGTATTTT. Full variable domain (missing parts from reference TRBV2 and TRBJ2-3): EPEVTQTPSHQVTQMGQEVILRCVPISNHLYFYWYRQILGQKVEFLVSFYNNEISEKSEIFDDQFSVERPDGSNFTLKIRSTKLEDSAMYFCASSGGQGGDTQYFGPGTRLTVL.

V usage is TRBV19 and J usage is TRBJ2-5; 7 positions agree with TRBD1. V lost 4 bases to trimming and J lost 2 bases; unmatched junction nucleotides: 10. CDR3 length: 16 amino acids. Germline V gives CDR1 LNHDA, CDR2 SQIVND (reference sequence). The CDR3 loop is CASSTLGQSIQETQYF. In nucleotides, the CDR3 is TGTGCCAGTAGTACCCTGGGACAGTCTATACAAGAGACCCAGTACTTC.

The chain links TRBV6-5 to TRBJ1-5, with D possibly being TRBD1 (6 bases). CDR1 is MNHEY and CDR2 is SVGAGI in the germline V gene. This CDR3 has 15 amino acids. V was cut by 8 bases and J by 0 bases, with 14 bases left in between. CDR3 protein: CASHRETVSNQPQHF. The CDR3 DNA reads as TGTGCCAGCCACAGGGAGACAGTTAGCAATCAGCCCCAGCATTTT.

The chain has TRBV9 and TRBJ2-2; 7 bases agree with TRBD2. Germline assignment: CDR1 SGDLS and CDR2 YYNGEE. The trim removed 7 bases at V and 5 bases at J, leaving 5 bases unmatched. This CDR3 region has 13 residues. CDR3 protein: CASGLAVTGELFF. The DNA for the CDR3 is TGTGCCAGCGGCCTAGCGGTAACCGGGGAGCTGTTTTTT.